The present TCR beta chain was sequenced within a study of T cells and Merkel cell carcinoma outcomes. Overall study results and limits: Repertoire plus T-cell density reportedly predicted Merkel cell carcinoma outcomes.

Trimming removed 5 bases at V and 0 bases at J, with 16 bases between. Germline assignment: CDR1 SGHVS and CDR2 FNYEAQ. The CDR3 loop spans 16 amino acids. Assay used: immunoSEQ multiplex PCR; TCRdb lists only in-frame clones, some missing. This sample has roughly 11,000 clones, with less than 97% found just once. Remarks on this clone: Its antigen is as yet unknown.

The rearrangement uses TRBV7-6 and TRBJ1-1, with a possible D match to TRBD1 (5 bases). This receptor was identified in a human donor with Merkel cell carcinoma. The sample taken for sequencing was tumor tissue from Merkel cell carcinoma. CDR3 bases: TGTGCCAGCAGCCTAGGAGGGGCGAAGGTGAACACTGAAGCTTTCTTT. This encodes CASSLGGAKVNTEAFF.